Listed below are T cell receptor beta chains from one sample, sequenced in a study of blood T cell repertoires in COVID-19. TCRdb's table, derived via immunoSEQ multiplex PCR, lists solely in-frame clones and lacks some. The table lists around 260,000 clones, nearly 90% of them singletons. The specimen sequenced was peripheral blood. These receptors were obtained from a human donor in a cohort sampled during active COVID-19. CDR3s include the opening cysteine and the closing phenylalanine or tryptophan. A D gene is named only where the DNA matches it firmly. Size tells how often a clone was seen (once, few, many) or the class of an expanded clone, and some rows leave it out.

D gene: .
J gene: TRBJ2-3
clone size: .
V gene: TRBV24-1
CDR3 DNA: TGTGCCACCAGTGATTGGCGGGGTTCGGATACGCAGTATTTT
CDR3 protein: CATSDWRGSDTQYF

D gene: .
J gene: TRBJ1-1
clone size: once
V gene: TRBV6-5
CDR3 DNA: TGTGCCAGCAGCGACCGGGACTGGAACACTGAAGCTTTCTTT
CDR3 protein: CASSDRDWNTEAFF

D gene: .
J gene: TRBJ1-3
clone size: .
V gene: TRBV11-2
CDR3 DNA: TGTGCCAGCAGCTTAGTCCGGACGACTAGTGGAAACACCATATATTTT
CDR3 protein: CASSLVRTTSGNTIYF

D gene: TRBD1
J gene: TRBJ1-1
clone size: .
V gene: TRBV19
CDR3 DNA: TGTGCCAGTAGAATTGGGACAGGGGTGAGCACTGAAGCTTTCTTT
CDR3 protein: CASRIGTGVSTEAFF

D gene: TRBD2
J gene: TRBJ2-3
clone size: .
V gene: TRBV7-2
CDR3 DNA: TGTGCCAGCAGCTTACTAGCGGGGGGAACAGATACGCAGTATTTT
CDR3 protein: CASSLLAGGTDTQYF

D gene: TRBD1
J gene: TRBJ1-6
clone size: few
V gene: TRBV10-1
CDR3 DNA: TGCGCCAGCAGGGACGTCAGGGGGCGCGGTAATTCACCCCTCCACTTT
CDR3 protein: CASRDVRGRGNSPLHF

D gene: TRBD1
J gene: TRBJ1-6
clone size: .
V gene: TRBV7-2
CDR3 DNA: TGTGCCAGCAGCTCGAATACAGGGGGGAATAATTCACCCCTCCACTTT
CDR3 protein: CASSSNTGGNNSPLHF

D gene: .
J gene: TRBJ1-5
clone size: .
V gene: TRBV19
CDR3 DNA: TGTGCCAGTAGTATTGGAGGGATGAGGGGTCAGCCCCAGCATTTT
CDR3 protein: CASSIGGMRGQPQHF

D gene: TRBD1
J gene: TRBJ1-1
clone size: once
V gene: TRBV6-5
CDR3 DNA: TGTGCCAGCAGTTACTCGAACAGGGGGACTGAAGCTTTCTTT
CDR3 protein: CASSYSNRGTEAFF

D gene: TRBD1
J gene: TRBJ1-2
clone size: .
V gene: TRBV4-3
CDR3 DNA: TGCGCCACTTACGACAGGGGCTATGGCTACACCTTC
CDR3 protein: CATYDRGYGYTF

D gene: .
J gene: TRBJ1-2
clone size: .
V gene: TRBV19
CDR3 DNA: TGTGCCAGTAGTACTGGGGCAGGGCTAAGTGGCTACACCTTC
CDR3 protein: CASSTGAGLSGYTF

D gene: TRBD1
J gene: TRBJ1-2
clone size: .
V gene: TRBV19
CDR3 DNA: TGTGCCAGTAGAAGGGACAGGGCCTCTAACTATGGCTACACCTTC
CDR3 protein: CASRRDRASNYGYTF

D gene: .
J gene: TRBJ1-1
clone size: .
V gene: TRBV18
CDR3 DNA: TGTGCCAGCTCACGCGCTAGGTCTCACCCCACTGAAGCTTTCTTT
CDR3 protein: CASSRARSHPTEAFF

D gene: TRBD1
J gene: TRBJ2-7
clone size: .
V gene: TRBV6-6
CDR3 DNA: TGTGCCAGCAGTTACTACGGGACAGGGACCTACGAGCAGTACTTC
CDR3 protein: CASSYYGTGTYEQYF

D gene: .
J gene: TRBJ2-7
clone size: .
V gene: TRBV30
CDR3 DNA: TGTGCCTGGAGTAAAGGGGCCAGGGACTACGAGCAGTACTTC
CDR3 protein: CAWSKGARDYEQYF

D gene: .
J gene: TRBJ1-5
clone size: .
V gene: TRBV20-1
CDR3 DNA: TGCAGTGCTAGTACAGGCCCGGGCAATCAGCCCCAGCATTTT
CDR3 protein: CSASTGPGNQPQHF

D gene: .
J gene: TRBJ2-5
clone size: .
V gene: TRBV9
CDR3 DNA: TGTGCCAGCAGCGTAGCAGGGGCAGGAGGAGAGACCCAGTACTTC
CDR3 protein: CASSVAGAGGETQYF